This passage covers 8 T cell receptor beta chains from one sample sequenced in a study of shared T cell receptors in the human thymus. Data came from immunoSEQ multiplex PCR; TCRdb stores just in-frame clones and leaves some out. The repertoire holds 600,000 or so clones, around 87% seen once, with about 0.0094% in the top ten. The same data also contributed to another study, on human thymus T cells.

Sequenced material: thymocytes. These receptors were taken from a boy under three years old with a congenital heart defect.

There are a few counts of this clone. The rearrangement uses TRBV4-3 and TRBJ2-7, with 9 bases identical to TRBD2. The CDR3 is 16 amino acids. With V trimmed by 0 bases and J by 6 bases, 9 bases remained unmatched. In germline, CDR1 is LGHNA, CDR2 YSLEER. The CDR3 bases are TGCGCCAGCAGCCAAGATCGATTTAGCGGGAGTACCGAGCAGTACTTC. Translation gives CASSQDRFSGSTEQYF.

This chain uses TRBV27 with TRBJ1-3; 8 nucleotides match TRBD1. The CDR3 is 13 residues long. Germline V lookup: CDR1 MNHEY, CDR2 SMNVEV (reference sequence). The V and J ends lost 11 bases and 3 bases, in that order; junction bases with no gene match: 6. The CDR3 DNA sequence: TGTGCCTTCGGACAGGGCGGTGGAAACACCATATATTTT. Residues: CAFGQGGGNTIYF.

The genes are TRBV6-6 and TRBJ1-1, with D tentatively TRBD1 (5 bases). With 5 bases removed from V and 7 bases from J, the gap between germline ends came to 11 bases. This CDR3 spans 12 amino acids. In germline, CDR1 is MNHNY, CDR2 SVGAGI (reference sequence). The CDR3 sequence is CASSGAVGEAFF. The CDR3 coding sequence is TGTGCCAGCAGTGGGGCAGTAGGTGAAGCTTTCTTT.

The rearrangement uses TRBV2 and TRBJ2-2; perhaps TRBD1 as D (6 bases). This CDR3 spans 15 amino acids. The V end was cut by 5 bases, the J end by 5 bases, with 15 bases between. CDR1 is SNHLY, CDR2 FYNNEI, per germline. CDR3 DNA sequence: TGTGCCAGCAGTACGGGACAAATGGGGACCGGGGAGCTGTTTTTT. Amino acid sequence: CASSTGQMGTGELFF.

This clone appeared once. This chain links TRBV29-1 with TRBJ2-1; 10 nucleotides align to TRBD1. This CDR3 comprises 15 residues. Trimming took 6 bases from V and 4 from J; bases not matched to a gene: 9. The germline V gene has CDR1 SQVTM and CDR2 ANQGSEA. CDR3 sequence (DNA): TGCAGCGTCCCCAGACAGGGGGCAAGGTACAATGAGCAGTTCTTC. This encodes CSVPRQGARYNEQFF.

The chain has TRBV5-4 and TRBJ2-3; 7 bases fit TRBD1. CDR1 and CDR2 (germline): SGHNT, YYREEE (reference sequence). J lost 2 bases, V lost 4 bases, and 13 bases had no gene match. The CDR3 is 17 residues long. CDR3 region: CASSPLEYRGITDTQYF. CDR3 nucleotides: TGTGCCAGCAGCCCCCTGGAGTACAGGGGAATCACAGATACGCAGTATTTT.

The table lists this clone with a few counts. The rearrangement uses TRBV30 and TRBJ1-1; 7 nucleotides agree with TRBD1. The ends lost 2 bases at V and 3 bases at J; junction bases unmatched: 6. Germline loops: CDR1 GTSNPN, CDR2 SVGIG (reference sequence). The CDR3 consists of 14 residues. In nucleotides, the CDR3 is TGTGCCTGGAGTAACAGGGGCCGAGACACTGAAGCTTTCTTT. Translated: CAWSNRGRDTEAFF.

The genes are TRBV5-8 and TRBJ1-2; maybe TRBD1 (6 bases). The CDR3 is made up of 18 amino acids. Trimming pared 1 base from V and 1 base from J, leaving 20 bases between. Germline V CDR1 and CDR2: SGHTS, YDEGEE. CDR3 DNA sequence: TGTGCCAGCAGCTTGTCCCCGGTTGGACAGACCTATAACTATGGCTACACCTTC. Translated: CASSLSPVGQTYNYGYTF.